A single T cell receptor beta chain is shown here with its context. Its antigen is unidentified. V lost 7 bases, J lost 0 bases, and 16 bases lay in between. The CDR3 sequence is 15 residues long. CDR1 and CDR2 (germline): SEHNR, FQNEAQ (reference sequence). Unique-molecular-identifier-tagged TCR beta cDNA libraries were used. TCRdb re-called the PCR reads through MiXCR, storing one row per CDR3 protein. The sample includes roughly 200,000 distinct CDR3 sequences, 29% of them seen just once. The data derive from a study of post-analysis software for immune sequencing data. General study findings and limits: Compared with controls, patients had more of about five TRBV segments, including TRBV5-6, TRBV5-1 and TRBV20-1.

The clonotype comes from a girl aged 2 to 17 with multiple sclerosis. The chain joins TRBV7-9 to TRBJ2-7; D gene unclear. Sequenced input: blood. CDR3 sequence (DNA): TGTGCCAGCACCCGGCCGACACAACTCTCCTACGAGCAGTACTTC. Amino acids: CASTRPTQLSYEQYF.